A single TCR beta chain is shown here with its context. Its target is unknown. The sample belongs to a study of monozygotic twins with inflammatory bowel disease. Notes on the study in general: Distinguishing T cell subtypes was not possible.

TCRdb re-called the 5' RACE reads, yielding one record per CDR3 amino acid sequence without DNA. This sample lists 110,000 or so distinct CDR3 sequences; its ten largest clones have under 15%. This CDR3 is 14 amino acids long. In germline, CDR1 is SGHTA, CDR2 FQGTGA. This clonotype was sampled from a human donor with ulcerative colitis or Crohn's disease, or a healthy co-twin of an affected twin (not recorded which). The sample taken for sequencing was blood. This sequence joins TRBV7-3 and TRBJ2-3. CDR3 sequence reads: CASSFRWSTDTQYF.